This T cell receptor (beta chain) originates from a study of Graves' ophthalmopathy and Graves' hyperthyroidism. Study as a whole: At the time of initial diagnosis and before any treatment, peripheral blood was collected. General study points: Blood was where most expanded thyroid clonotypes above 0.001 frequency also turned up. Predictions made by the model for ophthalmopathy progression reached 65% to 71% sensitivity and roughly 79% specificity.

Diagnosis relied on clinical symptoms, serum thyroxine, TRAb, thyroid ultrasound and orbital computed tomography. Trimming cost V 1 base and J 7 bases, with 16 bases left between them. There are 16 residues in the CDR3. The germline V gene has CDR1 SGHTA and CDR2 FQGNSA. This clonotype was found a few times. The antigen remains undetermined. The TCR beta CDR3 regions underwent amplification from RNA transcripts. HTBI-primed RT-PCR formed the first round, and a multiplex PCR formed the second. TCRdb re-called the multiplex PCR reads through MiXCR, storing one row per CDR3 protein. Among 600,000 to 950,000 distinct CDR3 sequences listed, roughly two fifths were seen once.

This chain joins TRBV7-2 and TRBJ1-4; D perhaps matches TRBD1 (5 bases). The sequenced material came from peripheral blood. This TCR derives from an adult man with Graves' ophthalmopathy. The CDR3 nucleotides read TGTGCCAGCAGCTTAGTATTGGGGGGAGGGCGTGAAAAACTGTTTTTT. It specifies CASSLVLGGGREKLFF. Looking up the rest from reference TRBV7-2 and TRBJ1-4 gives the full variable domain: GAGVSQSPSNKVTEKGKDVELRCDPISGHTALYWYRQSLGQGLEFLIYFQGNSAPDKSGLPSDRFSAERTGGSVSTLTIQRTQQEDSAVYLCASSLVLGGGREKLFFGSGTQLSVL.